This TCR beta chain stems from a study of T cell responses to AZD1222 COVID-19 vaccine. Study results and caveats: Most donors were white British and more were female, and clonal diversity was possibly underestimated. AZD1222 recipients seropositive at baseline numbered only five to seven. No repertoire was sampled before or during the peak T cell response, only after it.

Profiled with immunoSEQ multiplex PCR; TCRdb holds only in-frame clones, not every one. The sample records some 180,000 clones, 80% to 95% being singletons. The V end lost 0 bases, the J end lost 1 base, and 9 bases lay between the germline ends. This CDR3 is built from 14 residues. Germline loops: CDR1 SQVTM, CDR2 ANQGSEA. With regard to this clone: Its antigen is as yet unknown.

The gene calls are TRBV29-1 and TRBJ1-1; D gene unclear. The sequence came from an adult in good health. The sample consisted of peripheral blood, taken on day 0 of AZD1222 vaccination. CDR3 bases: TGCAGCGTTGAAGAATCATGGTCGAACACTGAAGCTTTCTTT. It yields the protein CSVEESWSNTEAFF.